This TCR beta chain was captured by sequencing in a study of blood T cell repertoires in COVID-19 (dated by TCRdb to about 2020). Broadly, across the study: Samples covering the acute and convalescent phases of COVID-19 were provided by collaborators in the United States, Italy and Spain. Samples were obtained from the ongoing ImmuneRACE study (first 160 participants) and from about 1,300 subjects provided by 6 global collaborators. A freely available public database, intended as a resource for researchers studying the immune response to SARS-CoV-2, is where the repertoires were released. Subjects who had been exposed to COVID-19, were actively infected with it, or had recovered from it provided the deeply sampled blood TCRbeta repertoires that made up the dataset. Sample metadata almost always included a de-identified subject ID, COVID-19 status, age in years and sex. Where available, HLA class I and class II types were taken from metadata supplied by the sample provider and were not determined by assay-based typing. The prospective study material was composed of cDNA or gDNA derived from T cells, B-cell-depleted T cells, or PBMCs. Here is what the overall study found, with its caveats: The quantity of clinical and demographic metadata differed by source and by participant and was supplied without curation.

Concerning this clone itself: This receptor's antigen is unknown. Within one base of it there is no much larger clone, and no base qualities were kept.

From the germline V gene (reference sequence), CDR1 is SGHKS and CDR2 is YYEKEE. The CDR3 has 15 amino acids, counting the end cysteine and phenylalanine. The sequence is cut down to CDR3 DNA, 45 bases in frame from base 1. V is cut back by 4 bases and J by 3 bases, with 6 bases in the junction unmatched. TCRbeta CDR3 regions were amplified from genomic DNA using the immunoSEQ Assay, a bias-controlled multiplex PCR. The study's own analysis went as follows. Within the assay, amplification of reference gene primers was used to estimate how many nucleated cells each sample contained. To quantify the absolute abundance of each unique TCRbeta CDR3 rearrangement, sequence reads were collapsed and filtered. For each sample, productive Simpson clonality was calculated as the square root of Simpson's diversity index over productive rearrangements. The clones in this table, taken by TCRdb from immuneACCESS, are in-frame only. Not every clone is retained; where verified, under half of the shortfall comes from an unresolved V gene, and the cause of the rest is unknown. The DNA gave D and trimming, while V, J and clone size come from that table. The sample records 200,000 or so clones, 75% to 90% of which are singletons. 3% to 3.5% of the sample rests with the top ten.

Participants in the prospective study were aged about 18 to 90 years, lived in 24 United States geographic areas, and enrolled through a virtual design. To assign participants to cohorts, the prospective study relied on clinical history that participants themselves reported in a screening survey and a study questionnaire. Each participant in the prospective study had whole blood, serum and a nasopharyngeal or oropharyngeal swab collected by mobile phlebotomists. Participants in the prospective study had the option to provide additional blood draws and questionnaires over an approximately 2-month period. Blood samples from the prospective study were shipped frozen or at room temperature prior to DNA extraction.

This receptor was obtained from a woman aged 18-29 years in a cohort exposed to, infected with or recovered from COVID-19 (not recorded which). Here the chain combines TRBV5-5 and TRBJ1-3; 8 middle bases align to TRBD1. The material sequenced was PBMCs or T cells enriched from blood (not recorded which). The DNA is as follows: TGTGCCAGCAGCCGACAGGGGTATAATGGAAACACCATATATTTT. Its protein reads: CASSRQGYNGNTIYF.